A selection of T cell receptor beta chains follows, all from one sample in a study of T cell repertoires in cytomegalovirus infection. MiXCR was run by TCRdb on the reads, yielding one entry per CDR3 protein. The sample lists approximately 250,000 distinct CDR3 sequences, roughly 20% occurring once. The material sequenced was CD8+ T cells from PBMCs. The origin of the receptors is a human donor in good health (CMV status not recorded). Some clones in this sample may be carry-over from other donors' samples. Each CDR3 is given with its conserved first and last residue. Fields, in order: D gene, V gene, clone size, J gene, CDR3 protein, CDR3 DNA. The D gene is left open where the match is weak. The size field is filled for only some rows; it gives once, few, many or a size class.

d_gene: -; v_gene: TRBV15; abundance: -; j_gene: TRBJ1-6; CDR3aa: CATSPGIDNSPLHF; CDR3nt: TGTGCCACCAGCCCCGGAATAGATAATTCACCCCTCCACTTT
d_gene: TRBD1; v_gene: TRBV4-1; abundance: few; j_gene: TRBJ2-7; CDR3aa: CASSQGYLDEGAEQYF; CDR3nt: TGCGCCAGCAGCCAAGGCTACCTTGATGAGGGGGCGGAGCAGTACTTC
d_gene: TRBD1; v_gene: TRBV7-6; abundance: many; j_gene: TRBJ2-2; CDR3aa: CASSLASTGALTGELFF; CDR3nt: TGTGCCAGCAGCTTAGCTTCGACAGGGGCACTCACCGGGGAGCTGTTTTTT
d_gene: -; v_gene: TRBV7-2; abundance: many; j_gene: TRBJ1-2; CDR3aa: CASSLSRAKRDGYTF; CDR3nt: TGTGCCAGCAGCTTATCCCGGGCAAAGCGAGATGGCTACACCTTC
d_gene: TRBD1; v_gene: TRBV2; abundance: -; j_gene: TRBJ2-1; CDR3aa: CASNNRDRVENEQFF; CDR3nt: TGTGCCAGCAACAACCGGGACAGGGTCGAAAATGAGCAGTTCTTC
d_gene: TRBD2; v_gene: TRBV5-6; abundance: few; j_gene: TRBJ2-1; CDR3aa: CASSLPLAGNTYNEQFF; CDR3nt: TGTGCCAGCAGCCTGCCATTAGCGGGGAATACCTACAATGAGCAGTTCTTC
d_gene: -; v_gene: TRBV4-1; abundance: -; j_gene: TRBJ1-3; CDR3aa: CASSLDVLSSGNTIYF; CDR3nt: TGCGCCAGCAGCCTGGATGTCCTGTCCTCTGGAAACACCATATATTTT
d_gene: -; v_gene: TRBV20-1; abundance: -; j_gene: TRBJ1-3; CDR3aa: CSAVWDTIYF; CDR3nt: TGCAGTGCTGTCTGGGACACCATATATTTT
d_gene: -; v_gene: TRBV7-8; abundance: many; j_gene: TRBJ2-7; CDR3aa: CASSLKERIATYEQYF; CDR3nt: TGTGCCAGCAGCTTAAAAGAGCGTATAGCAACCTACGAGCAGTACTTC
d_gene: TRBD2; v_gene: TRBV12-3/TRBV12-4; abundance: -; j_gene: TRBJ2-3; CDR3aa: CASSLTPGRLAGGADTQYF; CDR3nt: TGTGCCAGCAGTTTAACCCCCGGGAGGCTAGCGGGGGGGGCAGATACGCAGTATTTT
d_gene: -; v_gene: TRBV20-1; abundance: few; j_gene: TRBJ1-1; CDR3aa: CSAREGGTEAFF; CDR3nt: TGCAGTGCTAGAGAAGGGGGCACTGAAGCTTTCTTT
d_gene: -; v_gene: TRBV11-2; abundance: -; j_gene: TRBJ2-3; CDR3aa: CASSFPIGGNTQYF; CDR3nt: TGTGCCAGCAGCTTCCCTATAGGGGGAAATACGCAGTATTTT
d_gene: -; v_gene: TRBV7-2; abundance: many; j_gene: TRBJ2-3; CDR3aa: CASSLGDTTTDTQYF; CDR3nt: TGTGCCAGCAGCTTAGGGGACACCACCACAGATACGCAGTATTTT
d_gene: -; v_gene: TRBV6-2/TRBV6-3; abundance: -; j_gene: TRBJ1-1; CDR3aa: CASRGSMNTEAFF; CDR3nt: TGTGCCAGCCGGGGGAGCATGAACACTGAAGCTTTCTTT
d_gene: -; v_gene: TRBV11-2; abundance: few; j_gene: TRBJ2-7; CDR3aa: CASSVDLTPGYEQYF; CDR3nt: TGTGCCAGCAGCGTGGACCTAACCCCCGGCTACGAGCAGTACTTC
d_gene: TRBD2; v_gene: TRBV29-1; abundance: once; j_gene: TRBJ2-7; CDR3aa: CSVEGGGGTYEQYF; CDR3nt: TGCAGCGTTGAAGGGGGGGGTGGGACCTACGAGCAGTACTTC
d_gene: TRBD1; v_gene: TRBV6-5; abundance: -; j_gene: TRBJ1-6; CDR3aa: CASSSPIQETGLRSPLHF; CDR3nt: TGTGCCAGCAGTTCCCCAATACAAGAGACAGGGTTACGTTCACCCCTCCACTTT
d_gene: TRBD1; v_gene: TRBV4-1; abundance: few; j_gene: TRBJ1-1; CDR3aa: CASSLPGTENTEAFF; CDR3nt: TGCGCCAGCAGCCTGCCGGGGACAGAGAACACTGAAGCTTTCTTT
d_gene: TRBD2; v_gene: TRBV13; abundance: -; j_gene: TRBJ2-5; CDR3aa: CASSLGAAGQETQYF; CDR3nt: TGTGCCAGCAGCTTAGGCGCAGCGGGGCAAGAGACCCAGTACTTC
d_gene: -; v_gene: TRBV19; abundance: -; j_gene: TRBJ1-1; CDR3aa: CASRARRGGTEAFF; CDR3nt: TGTGCCAGTAGGGCGCGTCGGGGAGGCACTGAAGCTTTCTTT
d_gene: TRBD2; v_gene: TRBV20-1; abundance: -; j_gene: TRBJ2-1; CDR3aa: CSARDRWRGRGEQFF; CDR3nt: TGCAGTGCTAGAGATCGATGGAGAGGGAGGGGTGAGCAGTTCTTC
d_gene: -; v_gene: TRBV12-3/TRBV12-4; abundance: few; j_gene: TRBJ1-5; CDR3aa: CASSLLLGYNQPQHF; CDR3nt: TGTGCCAGCAGTTTACTCCTCGGTTACAATCAGCCCCAGCATTTT
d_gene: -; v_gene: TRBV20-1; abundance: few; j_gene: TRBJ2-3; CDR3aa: CSAELVKETDTQYF; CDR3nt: TGCAGTGCTGAGTTGGTAAAGGAAACAGATACGCAGTATTTT
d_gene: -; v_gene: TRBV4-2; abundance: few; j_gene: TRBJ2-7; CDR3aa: CASSPLRGSYEQYF; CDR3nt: TGTGCCAGCAGCCCTCTCCGGGGGTCCTACGAGCAGTACTTC
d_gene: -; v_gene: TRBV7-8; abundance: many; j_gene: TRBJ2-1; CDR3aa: CASSLERQGPRF; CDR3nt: TGTGCCAGCAGCTTAGAACGGCAGGGGCCTCGCTTC
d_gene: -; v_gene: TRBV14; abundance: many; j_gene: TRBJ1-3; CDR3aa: CASQSYSGNTIYF; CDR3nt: TGTGCCAGCCAGTCCTACTCTGGAAACACCATATATTTT
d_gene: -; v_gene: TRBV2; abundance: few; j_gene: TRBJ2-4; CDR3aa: CASSDQGIENIQYF; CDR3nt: TGTGCCAGCAGTGATCAAGGAATAGAGAACATTCAGTACTTC
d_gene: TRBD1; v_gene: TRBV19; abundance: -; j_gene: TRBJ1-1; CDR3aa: CASKYRDRGVRTEAFF; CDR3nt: TGTGCCAGTAAATACCGGGACAGGGGTGTTCGGACTGAAGCTTTCTTT
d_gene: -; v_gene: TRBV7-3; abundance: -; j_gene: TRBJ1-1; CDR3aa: CASSRSRGNTEAFF; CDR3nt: TGTGCCAGCAGCCGAAGCAGGGGGAACACTGAAGCTTTCTTT
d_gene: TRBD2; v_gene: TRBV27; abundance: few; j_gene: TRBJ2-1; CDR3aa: CASSLSPPERGGSNNEQFF; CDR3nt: TGTGCCAGCAGTTTATCCCCTCCCGAGCGGGGGGGCTCCAACAATGAGCAGTTCTTC
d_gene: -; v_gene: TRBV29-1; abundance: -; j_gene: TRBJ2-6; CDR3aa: CSVPRDASTGANVLTF; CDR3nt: TGCAGCGTGCCCCGGGACGCCTCAACCGGGGCCAACGTCCTGACTTTC
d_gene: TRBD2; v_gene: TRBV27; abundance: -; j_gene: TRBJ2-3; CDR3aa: CASSLSPWTSGGNTDTQYF; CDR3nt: TGTGCCAGCAGTTTATCGCCCTGGACTAGCGGGGGGAACACAGATACGCAGTATTTT
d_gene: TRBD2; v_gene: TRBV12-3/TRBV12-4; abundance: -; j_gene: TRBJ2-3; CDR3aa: CASSFPREGDTQYF; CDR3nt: TGTGCCAGCAGTTTCCCCAGGGAGGGAGATACGCAGTATTTT
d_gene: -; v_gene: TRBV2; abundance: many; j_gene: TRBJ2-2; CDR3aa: CASSEGIANTGELFF; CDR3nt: TGTGCCAGCAGTGAAGGGATCGCGAACACCGGGGAGCTGTTTTTT
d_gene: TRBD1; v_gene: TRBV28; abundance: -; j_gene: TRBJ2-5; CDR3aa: CASSSDRDLGETQYF; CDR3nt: TGTGCCAGCAGTTCGGACAGGGATTTAGGAGAGACCCAGTACTTC
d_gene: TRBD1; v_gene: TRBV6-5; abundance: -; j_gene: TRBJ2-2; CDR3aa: CASTPRTGAPGELFF; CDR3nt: TGTGCCAGCACCCCCCGGACAGGGGCCCCCGGGGAGCTGTTTTTT
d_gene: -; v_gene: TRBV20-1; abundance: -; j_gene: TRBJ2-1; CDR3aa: CSAQLGGGQNEQFF; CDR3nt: TGCAGTGCCCAACTGGGGGGGGGCCAAAATGAGCAGTTCTTC
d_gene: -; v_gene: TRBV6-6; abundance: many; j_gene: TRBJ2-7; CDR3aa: CASSYVGAQGEQYF; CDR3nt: TGTGCCAGCAGTTACGTGGGGGCGCAGGGCGAGCAGTACTTC
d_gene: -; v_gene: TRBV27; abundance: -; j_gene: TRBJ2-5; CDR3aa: CASSLGQGLRETQYF; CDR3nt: TGTGCCAGCAGTCTGGGTCAGGGCTTGCGGGAGACCCAGTACTTC
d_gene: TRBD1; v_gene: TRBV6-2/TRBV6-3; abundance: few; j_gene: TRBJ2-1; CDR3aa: CASSLYRGFYNEQFF; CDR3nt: TGTGCCAGCAGTCTATACAGGGGTTTCTACAATGAGCAGTTCTTC
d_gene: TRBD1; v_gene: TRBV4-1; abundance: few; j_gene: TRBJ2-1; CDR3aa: CASSQGPGQGWDEQFF; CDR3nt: TGCGCCAGCAGCCAAGGCCCGGGACAGGGGTGGGATGAGCAGTTCTTC
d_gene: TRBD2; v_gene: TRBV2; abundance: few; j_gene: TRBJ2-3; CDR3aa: CASSATSGGAKDTQYF; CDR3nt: TGTGCCAGCAGTGCGACTAGCGGGGGGGCGAAAGATACGCAGTATTTT